This is a list of T cell receptor beta chains from one sample in a study of cytomegalovirus exposure and HLA in healthy donors. Repertoires were generated with immunoSEQ multiplex PCR, while TCRdb's copy carries only in-frame clones and drops some. The sample lists 150,000 to 200,000 clones, around 83% occurring once. Sequenced input: PBMCs. The receptor source for this set is a male donor in good health and CMV-seropositive. Both conserved end residues are part of each CDR3. The D gene is left open where the match is weak. Where a row states a size, it is once, few, many or the class of an expanded clone; other rows omit it.

j_call clone_size v_call d_call cdr3_aa cdr3_nt
TRBJ1-1 - TRBV18 - CASSPGQANTEAFF TGTGCCAGCTCACCAGGACAAGCAAACACTGAAGCTTTCTTT
TRBJ2-2 once TRBV18 - CASSPIGRGVGELFF TGTGCCAGCTCACCAATAGGGAGAGGAGTCGGGGAGCTGTTTTTT
TRBJ2-1 - TRBV5-8 TRBD1 CASSLIGQGTYNEQFF TGTGCCAGCAGCTTGATCGGACAGGGGACATACAATGAGCAGTTCTTC
TRBJ1-5 few TRBV27 TRBD1 CASSSGTDSNQPQHF TGTGCCAGCAGTTCAGGGACAGATTCCAATCAGCCCCAGCATTTT
TRBJ1-2 - TRBV6-1 - CASSERQGGGGYTF TGTGCCAGCAGTGAAAGGCAGGGAGGTGGTGGCTACACCTTC
TRBJ2-7 - TRBV18 TRBD1 CASSPKTGTGLGHEQYF TGTGCCAGCTCACCGAAGACCGGGACAGGGTTAGGACACGAGCAGTACTTC
TRBJ1-2 - TRBV29-1 TRBD1 CSVEGTGENYGYTF TGCAGCGTTGAAGGGACAGGGGAAAACTATGGCTACACCTTC
TRBJ1-2 once TRBV4-1 TRBD1 CASSHVSRPGQRRVNYGYTF TGCGCCAGCAGCCATGTCTCGCGTCCGGGACAGCGACGAGTTAACTATGGCTACACCTTC
TRBJ2-7 - TRBV27 TRBD2 CASSLNAGDSYEQYF TGTGCCAGCAGTTTAAATGCGGGAGACTCCTACGAGCAGTACTTC
TRBJ2-7 - TRBV6-1 TRBD1 CASSESFWGPRGQETYEQYF TGTGCCAGCAGTGAATCCTTTTGGGGCCCCCGTGGACAGGAGACCTACGAGCAGTACTTC
TRBJ2-1 - TRBV18 TRBD2 CASSPRLAGGKSEQFF TGTGCCAGCTCACCAAGGCTAGCGGGAGGCAAAAGTGAGCAGTTCTTC
TRBJ2-3 - TRBV6-6 TRBD2 CASRKAGASDTQYF TGTGCCAGCAGAAAAGCGGGAGCCTCAGATACGCAGTATTTT
TRBJ1-4 - TRBV9 TRBD1 CASTVGQHNEKLFF TGTGCCAGCACCGTGGGACAGCATAATGAAAAACTGTTTTTT
TRBJ2-2 few TRBV7-8 - CASSRRGGAGGTGELFF TGTGCCAGCAGCCGAAGAGGTGGGGCAGGAGGGACCGGGGAGCTGTTTTTT
TRBJ2-3 - TRBV30 TRBD1 CAWRETGGADTQYF TGTGCCTGGAGGGAGACAGGGGGCGCAGATACGCAGTATTTT
TRBJ2-3 - TRBV2 - CASRAGSTDTQYF TGTGCCAGCAGGGCCGGGAGCACAGATACGCAGTATTTT
TRBJ2-7 - TRBV7-9 - CSSSLGGVGGTPYEQYF TGTTCCAGCAGCTTGGGGGGAGTAGGCGGGACTCCCTACGAGCAGTACTTC
TRBJ2-6 once TRBV5-1 TRBD2 CASRTDHGLAGVRGANGLTF TGCGCCAGCAGAACTGACCACGGACTAGCGGGAGTGCGAGGGGCCAACGGCCTGACTTTC
TRBJ2-2 - TRBV7-2 TRBD2 CASRLNWRGSTGELFF TGTGCCAGCAGGCTAAACTGGCGGGGGAGCACCGGGGAGCTGTTTTTT
TRBJ1-2 - TRBV28 TRBD1 CASSLGTGPYGYTF TGTGCCAGCAGTTTAGGGACAGGGCCCTATGGCTACACCTTC
TRBJ1-1 - TRBV6-5 - CASRPQGALEAFF TGTGCCAGCAGACCACAGGGCGCCCTTGAAGCTTTCTTT
TRBJ1-1 - TRBV18 - CASSPAMNTEAFF TGTGCCAGCTCACCGGCCATGAACACTGAAGCTTTCTTT
TRBJ2-7 - TRBV5-1 - CASSLAFISSYEQYF TGCGCCAGCAGCTTAGCCTTTATAAGCTCCTACGAGCAGTACTTC
TRBJ2-1 - TRBV4-1 TRBD2 CASSQGGGRGHNEQFF TGCGCCAGCAGCCAAGGGGGGGGAAGAGGGCACAATGAGCAGTTCTTC
TRBJ2-3 - TRBV5-8 - CASSLLSTDTQYF TGTGCCAGCAGCTTGCTCAGCACAGATACGCAGTATTTT
TRBJ1-3 - TRBV5-1 - CASSQRQLDVFGNTIYF TGCGCCAGCAGCCAGAGACAGTTGGATGTTTTTGGAAACACCATATATTTT
TRBJ2-3 - TRBV11-3 - CASSQGLSTDTQYF TGTGCCAGCAGCCAGGGACTTTCAACAGATACGCAGTATTTT
TRBJ1-2 - TRBV7-2 - CASTSQYAGGYTF TGTGCCAGCACTTCGCAGTACGCCGGGGGCTACACCTTC
TRBJ2-5 - TRBV5-4 - CASSLNRYQETQYF TGTGCCAGCAGCTTGAACAGGTACCAAGAGACCCAGTACTTC
TRBJ2-5 few TRBV2 TRBD2 CASRDSGSTTETQYF TGTGCCAGCAGGGATAGCGGGAGTACGACAGAGACCCAGTACTTC
TRBJ1-2 - TRBV5-4 - CASSLAIGANYGYTF TGTGCCAGCAGCTTAGCCATAGGAGCTAACTATGGCTACACCTTC
TRBJ2-1 - TRBV28 TRBD2 CASSLFTSGRYNEQFF TGTGCCAGCAGTTTATTCACGAGCGGGAGATACAATGAGCAGTTCTTC
TRBJ1-6 few TRBV10-1 - CASSARTGSPLHF TGCGCCAGCAGTGCCCGGACTGGTTCACCCCTCCACTTT
TRBJ2-7 - TRBV28 - CASRPNNYEQYF TGTGCCAGCAGGCCTAATAACTACGAGCAGTACTTC
TRBJ1-1 once TRBV19 TRBD1 CASSIVGTGRTEAFF TGTGCCAGTAGTATAGTAGGGACAGGGAGGACTGAAGCTTTCTTT
TRBJ2-1 - TRBV11-3 TRBD2 CASSLGRTSGGAYNEQFF TGTGCCAGCAGCTTGGGAAGGACTAGCGGGGGGGCCTACAATGAGCAGTTCTTC
TRBJ2-3 - TRBV2 - CASSTWYGGQRTDTQYF TGTGCCAGCAGTACTTGGTACGGAGGACAGCGAACAGATACGCAGTATTTT
TRBJ2-7 - TRBV6-5 - CASSYAEYYEQYF TGTGCCAGCAGTTACGCGGAGTACTACGAGCAGTACTTC
TRBJ1-1 - TRBV6-5 - CASSEWAMNTEAFF TGTGCCAGCAGTGAATGGGCTATGAACACTGAAGCTTTCTTT
TRBJ2-7 once TRBV6-5 - CASSRDNSYEQYF TGTGCCAGCAGTCGGGACAACTCCTACGAGCAGTACTTC
TRBJ1-2 once TRBV6-5 TRBD1 CASSRGQGGYGYTF TGTGCCAGCAGCCGCGGACAGGGTGGCTATGGCTACACCTTC
TRBJ2-7 - TRBV4-2 TRBD2 CASSQSISGDSSYEQYF TGTGCCAGCAGCCAATCCATCAGCGGGGATAGCTCCTACGAGCAGTACTTC
TRBJ1-1 - TRBV11-2 - CASSSLAEVNTEAFF TGTGCCAGCAGCTCTCTCGCGGAGGTGAACACTGAAGCTTTCTTT
TRBJ1-3 - TRBV7-9 TRBD1 CASNGQGGLGVDTIYF TGTGCCAGCAACGGACAGGGGGGGTTGGGGGTAGACACCATATATTTT
TRBJ2-1 - TRBV5-1 - CASSLGSLSYNEQFF TGCGCCAGCAGCTTGGGCAGTCTCTCCTACAATGAGCAGTTCTTC
TRBJ2-5 - TRBV5-1 - CASSTTGIVEETQYF TGCGCCAGCAGCACCACCGGGATAGTAGAGGAGACCCAGTACTTC
TRBJ2-7 once TRBV18 TRBD1 CASSPGTAPFEQYF TGTGCCAGCTCACCAGGGACAGCGCCCTTCGAGCAGTACTTC
TRBJ1-2 - TRBV7-9 TRBD1 CASSLGTVRMDGYTF TGTGCCAGCAGCCTGGGGACAGTTAGGATGGATGGCTACACCTTC
TRBJ1-4 - TRBV9 TRBD1 CASSGQGIPNEKLFF TGTGCCAGCAGCGGACAGGGAATACCTAATGAAAAACTGTTTTTT
TRBJ2-1 - TRBV30 TRBD1 CAWSRQGAGEQFF TGTGCCTGGAGCCGACAGGGGGCCGGTGAGCAGTTCTTC
TRBJ2-7 - TRBV9 TRBD1 CASSTRTGHEQYF TGTGCCAGCAGCACCCGGACAGGGCACGAGCAGTACTTC
TRBJ2-7 once TRBV6-5 - CASSYSETGGYEQYF TGTGCCAGCAGTTACTCGGAGACAGGAGGCTACGAGCAGTACTTC
TRBJ2-5 - TRBV10-3 - CAISDKIEQYF TGTGCCATCAGTGACAAAATAGAGCAGTACTTC
TRBJ2-7 - TRBV6-8 - CASSYHSITEQYF TGTGCCAGCAGTTACCACTCAATTACGGAGCAGTACTTC
TRBJ2-5 - TRBV5-1 TRBD2 CASSHGLEKTQYF TGCGCCAGCAGCCACGGACTAGAGAAGACCCAGTACTTC